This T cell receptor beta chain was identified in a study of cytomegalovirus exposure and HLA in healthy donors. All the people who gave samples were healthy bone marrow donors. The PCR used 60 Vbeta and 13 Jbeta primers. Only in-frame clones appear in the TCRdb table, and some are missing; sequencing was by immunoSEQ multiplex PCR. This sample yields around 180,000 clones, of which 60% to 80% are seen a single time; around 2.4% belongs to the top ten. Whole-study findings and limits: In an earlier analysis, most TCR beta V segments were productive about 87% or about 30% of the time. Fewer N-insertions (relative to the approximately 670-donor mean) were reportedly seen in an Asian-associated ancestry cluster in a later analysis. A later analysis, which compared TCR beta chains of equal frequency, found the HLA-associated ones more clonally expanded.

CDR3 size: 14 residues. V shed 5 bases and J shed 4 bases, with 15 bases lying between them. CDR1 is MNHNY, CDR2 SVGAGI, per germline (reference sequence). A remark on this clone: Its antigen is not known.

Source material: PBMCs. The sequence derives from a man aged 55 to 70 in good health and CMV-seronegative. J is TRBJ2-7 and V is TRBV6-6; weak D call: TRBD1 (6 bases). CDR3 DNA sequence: TGTGCCAGCAGTCCCGGACCTGACAGGTACGAGCAGTACTTC. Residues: CASSPGPDRYEQYF.